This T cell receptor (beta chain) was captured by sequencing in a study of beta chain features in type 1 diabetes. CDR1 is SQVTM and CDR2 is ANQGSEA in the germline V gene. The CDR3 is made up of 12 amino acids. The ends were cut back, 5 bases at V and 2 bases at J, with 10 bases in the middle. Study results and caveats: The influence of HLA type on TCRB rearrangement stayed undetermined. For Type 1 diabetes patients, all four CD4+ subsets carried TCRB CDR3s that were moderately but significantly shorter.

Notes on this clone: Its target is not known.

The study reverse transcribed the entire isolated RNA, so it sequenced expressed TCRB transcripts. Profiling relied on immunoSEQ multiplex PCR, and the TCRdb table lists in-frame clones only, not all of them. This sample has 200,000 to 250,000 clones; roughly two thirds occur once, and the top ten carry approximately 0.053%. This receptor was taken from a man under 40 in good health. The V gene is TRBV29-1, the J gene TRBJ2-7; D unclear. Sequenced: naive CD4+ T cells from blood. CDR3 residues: CSVWLSTYEQYF. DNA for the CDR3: TGCAGCGTTTGGCTCAGTACCTACGAGCAGTACTTC.